This TCR beta chain comes out of a study of cytomegalovirus exposure and HLA in healthy donors. Study-level findings and limits: Later, an analysis showed that TCR beta chains associated with HLA were more clonally expanded than others that were equally common. The study carried out a later analysis of TCR beta sequences. It associated approximately 15,000 of them with specific HLA alleles at a false discovery rate of 0.05.

About this clone itself: Its target is not known.

Each donor's status was that of a healthy bone marrow donor. This CDR3 region has 15 residues. Per germline, CDR1 LNHNV and CDR2 YYDKDF (reference sequence). After removal of 0 bases from V and 5 bases from J, the junction contained 6 bases not matched to a gene. Use of 60 Vbeta and 13 Jbeta primers characterized the PCR. TCRdb keeps only in-frame clones here, not all; method: immunoSEQ multiplex PCR. This sample contains tens of thousands of clones. Sequencing used PBMCs. This clonotype was sampled from a woman aged 50 to 60 in good health and CMV-seropositive. The chain uses TRBV15 and TRBJ2-5; TRBD2 matches at 7 bases. The CDR3 DNA is TGTGCCACCAGCAGAGACCCGGGGGAGGGGGAGACCCAGTACTTC. Protein sequence: CATSRDPGEGETQYF.